The sample holds many counts of the clone carrying this TCR beta chain. Its antigen remains unknown. The V and J ends lost 4 bases and 8 bases, in that order; junction bases with no gene match: 7. The CDR3 is made up of 15 amino acids. This entry comes from a study of T cells in Graves' hyperthyroidism and ophthalmopathy. Study-wide context: Upon initial diagnosis and before any treatment, peripheral blood was collected.

The study, taken as a whole, reports: Also found in blood were most expanded thyroid clonotypes above 0.001.

TCR beta CDR3 regions were amplified from RNA transcripts. First-round RT-PCR targeting the TCR CDR3 was performed with the HTBI primer set. TCRdb redid the calling of the multiplex PCR reads with MiXCR, one entry per CDR3 protein. The repertoire has hundreds of thousands of distinct CDR3 sequences, approximately 15% of them found once; the top ten carry approximately 12%. This receptor was obtained from a woman aged 50 to 60 with Graves' ophthalmopathy. Sequenced input: blood. V is TRBV12-3 or TRBV12-4 and J is TRBJ1-6, with TRBD1 matching over 8 bases. CDR3 in DNA: TGTGCCAGCAGTTCCCGGGGGACAGGTGATTCACCCCTCCACTTT. Translated, it gives CASSSRGTGDSPLHF.